This TCR beta chain was sequenced in a study of T cell changes during pregnancy in multiple sclerosis. This CDR3 contains 14 residues. Germline CDR1 is SGHRS and CDR2 is YFSETQ. Trimming shortened V by 3 bases and J by 2 bases, and 12 bases separated the two germline ends. Some clones are missing from TCRdb's copy, which holds only in-frame ones; the method was immunoSEQ multiplex PCR. The sample records tens of thousands of clones, nearly 90% being singletons. The sequencing here drew on CD4+ T cells from peripheral blood mononuclear cells, taken in the second trimester of pregnancy. The sequence was obtained from a female donor with multiple sclerosis, enrolled in a pregnancy study. V is TRBV5-1 and J is TRBJ2-7, with D perhaps matching TRBD1 (5 bases). Here the CDR3 reads CASSSSTVTYEQYF. As DNA, the CDR3 is TGCGCCAGCAGCTCTTCGACAGTTACCTACGAGCAGTACTTC.